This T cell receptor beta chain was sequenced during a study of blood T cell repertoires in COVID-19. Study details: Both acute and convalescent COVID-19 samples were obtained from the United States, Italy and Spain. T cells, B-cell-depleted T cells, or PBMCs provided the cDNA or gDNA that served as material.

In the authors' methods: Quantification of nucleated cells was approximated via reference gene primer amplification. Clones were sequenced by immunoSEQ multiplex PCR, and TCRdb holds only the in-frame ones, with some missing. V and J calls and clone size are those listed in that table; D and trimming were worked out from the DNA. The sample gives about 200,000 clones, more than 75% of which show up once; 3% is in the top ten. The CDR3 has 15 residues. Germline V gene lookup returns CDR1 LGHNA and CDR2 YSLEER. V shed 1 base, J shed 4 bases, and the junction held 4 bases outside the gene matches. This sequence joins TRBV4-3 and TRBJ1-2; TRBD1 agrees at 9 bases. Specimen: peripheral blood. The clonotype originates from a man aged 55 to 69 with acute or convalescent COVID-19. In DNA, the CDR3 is TGCGCCAGCAGCCAAGGACAGGGGGGCCTCTATGGCTACACCTTC. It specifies CASSQGQGGLYGYTF.